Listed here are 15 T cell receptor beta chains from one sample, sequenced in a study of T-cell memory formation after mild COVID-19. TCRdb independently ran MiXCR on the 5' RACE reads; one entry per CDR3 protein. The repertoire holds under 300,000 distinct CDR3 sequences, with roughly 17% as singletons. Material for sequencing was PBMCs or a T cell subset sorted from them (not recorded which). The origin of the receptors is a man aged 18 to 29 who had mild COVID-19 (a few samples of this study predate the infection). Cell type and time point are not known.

The CDR3 loop reads CASSSRDFPSIQYF. Written as DNA, the CDR3 is TGTGCCAGCAGCTCCCGGGACTTTCCTTCCATTCAGTACTTC. This sequence joins TRBV7-9 and TRBJ2-4, with a possible D match to TRBD2 (6 bases). CDR3 size: 14 residues. The ends were cut back, 4 bases at V and 9 bases at J, with 16 bases in the middle. CDR1 and CDR2 (germline): SEHNR, FQNEAQ (reference sequence). Full variable domain (rest looked up from reference TRBV7-9 and TRBJ2-4): DTGVSQNPRHKITKRGQNVTFRCDPISEHNRLYWYRQTLGQGPEFLTYFQNEAQLEKSRLLSDRFSAERPKGSFSTLEIQRTEQGDSAMYLCASSSRDFPSIQYFGAGTRLSVL.

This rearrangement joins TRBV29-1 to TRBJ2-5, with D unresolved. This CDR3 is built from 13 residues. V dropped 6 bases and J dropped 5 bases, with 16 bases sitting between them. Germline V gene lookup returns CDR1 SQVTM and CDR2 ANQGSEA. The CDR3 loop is CSVSGLKGETQYF. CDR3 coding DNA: TGCAGCGTCTCGGGTCTAAAAGGGGAGACCCAGTACTTC.

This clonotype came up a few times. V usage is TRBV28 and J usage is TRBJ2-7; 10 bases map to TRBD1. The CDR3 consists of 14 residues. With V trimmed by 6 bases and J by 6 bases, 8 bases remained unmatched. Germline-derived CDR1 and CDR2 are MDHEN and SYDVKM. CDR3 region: CASRGQGRLGEQYV. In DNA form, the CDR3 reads TGTGCCAGCAGGGGACAGGGGCGATTGGGCGAGCAGTACGTC.

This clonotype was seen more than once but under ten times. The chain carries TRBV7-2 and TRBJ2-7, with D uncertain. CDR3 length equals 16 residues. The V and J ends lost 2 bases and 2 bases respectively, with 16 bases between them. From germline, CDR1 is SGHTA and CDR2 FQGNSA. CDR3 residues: CASSLLAGKITYEQYF. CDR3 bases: TGTGCCAGCAGCTTATTGGCAGGAAAAATCACCTACGAGCAGTACTTC.

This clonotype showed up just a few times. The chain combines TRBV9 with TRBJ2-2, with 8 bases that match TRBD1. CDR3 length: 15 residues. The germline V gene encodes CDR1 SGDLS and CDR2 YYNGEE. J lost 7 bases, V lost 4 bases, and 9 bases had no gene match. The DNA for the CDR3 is TGTGCCAGCAGCAAATGGACAGGGAGAAACGGGGAGCTGTTTTTT. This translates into CASSKWTGRNGELFF.

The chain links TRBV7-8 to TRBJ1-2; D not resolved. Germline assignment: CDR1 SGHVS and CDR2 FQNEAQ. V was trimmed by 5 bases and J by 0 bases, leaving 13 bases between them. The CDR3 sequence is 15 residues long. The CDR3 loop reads CASSTTFTTNYGYTF. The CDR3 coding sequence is TGTGCCAGCAGCACGACTTTTACGACTAACTATGGCTACACCTTC.

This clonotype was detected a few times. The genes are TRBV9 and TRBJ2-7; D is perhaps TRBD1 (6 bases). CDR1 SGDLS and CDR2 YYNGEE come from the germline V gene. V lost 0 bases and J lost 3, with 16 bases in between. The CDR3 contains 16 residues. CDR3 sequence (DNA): TGTGCCAGCAGCGTAGGAGGAAACAGGGCGATCTACGAGCAGTACTTC. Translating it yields CASSVGGNRAIYEQYF.

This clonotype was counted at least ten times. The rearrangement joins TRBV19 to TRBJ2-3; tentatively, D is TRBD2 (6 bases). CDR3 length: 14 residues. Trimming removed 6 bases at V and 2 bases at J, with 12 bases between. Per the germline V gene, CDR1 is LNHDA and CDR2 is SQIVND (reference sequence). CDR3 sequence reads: CASRRRGYTDTQYF. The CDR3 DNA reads TGTGCCAGTAGAAGGCGGGGATACACAGATACGCAGTATTTT.

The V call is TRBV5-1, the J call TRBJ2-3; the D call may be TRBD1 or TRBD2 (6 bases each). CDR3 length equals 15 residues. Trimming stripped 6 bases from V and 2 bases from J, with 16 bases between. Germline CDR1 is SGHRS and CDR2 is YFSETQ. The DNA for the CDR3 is TGCGCCAGCATGGTTCTGGGGGGCGACACAGATACGCAGTATTTT. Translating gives CASMVLGGDTDTQYF.

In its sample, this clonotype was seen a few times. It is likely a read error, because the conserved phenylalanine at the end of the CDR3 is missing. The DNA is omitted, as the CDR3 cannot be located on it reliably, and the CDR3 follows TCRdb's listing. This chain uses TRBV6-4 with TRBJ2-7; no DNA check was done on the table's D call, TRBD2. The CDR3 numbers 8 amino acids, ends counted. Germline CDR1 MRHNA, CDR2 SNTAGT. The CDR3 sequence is CASNPDGP.

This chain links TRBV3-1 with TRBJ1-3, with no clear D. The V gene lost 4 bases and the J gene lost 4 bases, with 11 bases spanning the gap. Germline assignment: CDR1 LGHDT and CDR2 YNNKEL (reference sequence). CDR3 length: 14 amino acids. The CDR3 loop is CASSLSGYGNTIYF. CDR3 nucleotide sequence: TGTGCCAGCAGCCTCTCGGGGTACGGAAACACCATATATTTT.

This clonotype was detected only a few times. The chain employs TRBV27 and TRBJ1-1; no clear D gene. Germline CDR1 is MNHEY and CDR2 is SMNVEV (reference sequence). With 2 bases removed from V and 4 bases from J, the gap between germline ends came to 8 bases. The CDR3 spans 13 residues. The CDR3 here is CASSLGQSTEAFF. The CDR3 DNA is TGTGCCAGCAGTTTAGGGCAGAGCACTGAAGCTTTCTTT.

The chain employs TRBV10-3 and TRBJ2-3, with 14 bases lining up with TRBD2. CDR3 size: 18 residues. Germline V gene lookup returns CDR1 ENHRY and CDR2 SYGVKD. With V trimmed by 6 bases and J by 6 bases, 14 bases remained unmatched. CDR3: CAISSTSGGAWDGDTQYF. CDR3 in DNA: TGTGCCATCAGCTCGACTAGCGGGGGGGCCTGGGATGGCGATACGCAGTATTTT.

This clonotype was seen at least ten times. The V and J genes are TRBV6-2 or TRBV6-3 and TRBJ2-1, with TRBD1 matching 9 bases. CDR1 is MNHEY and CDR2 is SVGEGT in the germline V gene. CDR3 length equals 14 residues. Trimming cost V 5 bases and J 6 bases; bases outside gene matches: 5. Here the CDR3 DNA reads TGTGCCAGCAGTAGGGACAGGGCGGGCAATGAGCAGTTCTTC. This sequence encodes CASSRDRAGNEQFF.

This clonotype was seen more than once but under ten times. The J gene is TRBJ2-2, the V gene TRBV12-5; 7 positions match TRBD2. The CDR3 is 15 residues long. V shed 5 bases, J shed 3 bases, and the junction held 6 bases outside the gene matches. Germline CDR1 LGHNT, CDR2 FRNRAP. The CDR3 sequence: CASGPVGGYTGELFF. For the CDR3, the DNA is TGTGCTAGTGGTCCCGTGGGAGGGTACACCGGGGAGCTGTTTTTT.